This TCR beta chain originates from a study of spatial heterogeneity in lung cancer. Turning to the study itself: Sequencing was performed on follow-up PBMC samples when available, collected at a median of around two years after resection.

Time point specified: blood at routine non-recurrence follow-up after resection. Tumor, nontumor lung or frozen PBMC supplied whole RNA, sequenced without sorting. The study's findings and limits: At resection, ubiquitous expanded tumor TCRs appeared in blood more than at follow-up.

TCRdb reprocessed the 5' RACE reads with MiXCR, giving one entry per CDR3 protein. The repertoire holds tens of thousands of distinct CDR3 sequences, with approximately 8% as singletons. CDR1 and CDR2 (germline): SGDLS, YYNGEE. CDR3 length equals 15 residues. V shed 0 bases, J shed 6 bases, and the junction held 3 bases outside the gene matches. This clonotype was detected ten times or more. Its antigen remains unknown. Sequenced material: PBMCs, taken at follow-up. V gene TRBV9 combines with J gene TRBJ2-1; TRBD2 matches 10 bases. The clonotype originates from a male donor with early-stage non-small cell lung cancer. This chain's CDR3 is CASSVERGGLNEQFF. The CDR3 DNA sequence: TGTGCCAGCAGCGTAGAGCGGGGGGGGCTCAATGAGCAGTTCTTC.